These T cell receptor beta chains were read from a single sample in a study of vaccination and CD4 T cells after COVID-19. No antigens are known for them. TCRdb independently ran MiXCR on the PCR reads; one entry per CDR3 protein. The table has about 20,000 distinct CDR3 sequences, about 27% seen once. Sequenced: cultured CD4+ T cells from blood. The receptors stem from a human donor with COVID-19. Each CDR3 is given with its conserved first and last residue. Each record gives: CDR3 length, J gene, V gene, D gene, clone size, CDR3 DNA, CDR3 protein. D genes are given only for firm matches. Only some rows state a clone size, as once, few, many or a class for expanded clones.

18,TRBJ2-1,TRBV19,NA,NA,TGTGCCAGTAGTATGTCTCACACAGGGACCAATTCCTACAATGAGCAGTTCTTC,CASSMSHTGTNSYNEQFF
14,TRBJ2-1,TRBV5-1,NA,NA,TGCGCCAGCAGCGACGGATTGGGGGGCAGTGAGCAGTTCTTC,CASSDGLGGSEQFF
12,TRBJ2-5,TRBV2,NA,few,TGTGCCAGCAGTGAAGCTGGAGAGACCCAGTACTTC,CASSEAGETQYF
15,TRBJ2-7,TRBV5-1,TRBD1,NA,TGCGCCAGCAGCTTGGAGGACAGGGGTTCAAACGAGCAGTACTTC,CASSLEDRGSNEQYF
15,TRBJ1-5,TRBV6-1,NA,medium-sized,TGTGCCAGCAGTGACATTACGGGTGCGGGCCAGCCCCAGCATTTT,CASSDITGAGQPQHF
16,TRBJ2-6,TRBV20-1,TRBD2,NA,TGCAGTGCTATACTAGCGGGGGGGCGAGGGGCCAACGTCCTGACTTTC,CSAILAGGRGANVLTF
14,TRBJ1-4,TRBV19,TRBD1,NA,TGTGCCAGTAGTACGGGACAGGGGGCCGAAAAACTGTTTTTT,CASSTGQGAEKLFF
13,TRBJ1-2,TRBV12-3/TRBV12-4,NA,few,TGTGCCAGCAGTTTCCGGGCGGTAGATGGCTACACCTTC,CASSFRAVDGYTF
14,TRBJ2-2,TRBV19,TRBD1,few,TGTGCCAGTAGTATATACAGGGGGAGCGGGGAGCTGTTTTTT,CASSIYRGSGELFF
13,TRBJ2-5,TRBV12-3/TRBV12-4,NA,few,TGTGCCAGCAGTTTAAGCAGACAAGAGACCCAGTACTTC,CASSLSRQETQYF
15,TRBJ1-5,TRBV7-2,NA,medium-sized,TGTGCCAGCAGCCCAAACAGGAATAGCAATCAGCCCCAGCATTTT,CASSPNRNSNQPQHF
15,TRBJ1-2,TRBV30,NA,NA,TGTGCCTGGAGTGTACCAGGACAGACCGTCTATGGCTACACCTTC,CAWSVPGQTVYGYTF
17,TRBJ1-1,TRBV12-3/TRBV12-4,NA,once,TGTGCCAGCAGTGCAGGGTCATGGATGAAGACGGGGACTGAAGCTTTCTTT,CASSAGSWMKTGTEAFF
15,TRBJ2-3,TRBV4-1,NA,NA,TGCGCCAGCAGCCAAGATACAGGGTTGTACCAGCCCCAGTATTTT,CASSQDTGLYQPQYF